This T cell receptor beta chain was retrieved from a study of blood T cell repertoires in COVID-19 (TCRdb year 2020). About the full investigation: The collaborator samples originated in the United States, Italy and Spain and spanned the acute and convalescent phases of COVID-19. The prospective study material was composed of cDNA or gDNA derived from T cells, B-cell-depleted T cells, or PBMCs. Deeply sampled blood TCRbeta repertoires from subjects exposed to, actively infected with, or recovered from COVID-19 were included in the dataset. A freely available public database, intended as a resource for researchers studying the immune response to SARS-CoV-2, is where the repertoires were released. Samples came from the ongoing ImmuneRACE study (first 160 participants) plus 1,254 subjects from 6 global collaborators. Nearly every sample came with metadata listing a de-identified subject ID, COVID-19 status, age in years and sex. Where available, HLA class I and class II types were taken from metadata supplied by the sample provider and were not determined by assay-based typing. Findings and caveats that apply to the study as a whole: Clinical and demographic metadata were provided uncurated, with the amount varying by source and participant.

TCRbeta CDR3 regions were amplified from genomic DNA by means of the immunoSEQ Assay, a bias-controlled multiplex PCR. The paper's processing steps were these. The number of nucleated cells in each sample was estimated from the amplification of reference gene primers within the assay. Sequence reads were collapsed and filtered to measure the absolute abundance of every unique TCRbeta CDR3 rearrangement. For each sample, productive Simpson clonality was calculated as the square root of Simpson's diversity index over productive rearrangements. In its TCRdb copy, this immuneACCESS table keeps in-frame sequences only and misses some clones. Where compared with another copy, unresolved V genes explain less than half of these, and the others have no known cause. V, J and clone size are those of that table, while D and trimming were read from the DNA. Counted in this sample were some 250,000 clones; 70% to 90% of them appeared once. In total, the top ten clones hold 6.2% of the sample.

The CDR3 covers 14 residues, taking in both the cysteine and the phenylalanine. The only DNA kept is the CDR3, 42 bases in frame from the first base. V and J lose 3 bases and 3 bases, and a span of 13 bases separates them. The germline V gene encodes CDR1 SQVTM and CDR2 ANQGSEA. About this clone: The antigen it binds to is not known. One base away there is no much larger clone; base qualities are not given.

The collaborating institutions used their own protocols to collect whole blood in K2EDTA tubes. Collaborator samples were shipped for TCRbeta analysis as frozen whole blood, isolated PBMCs, or DNA extracted from either sample type. Recombination connected TRBV29-1 to TRBJ2-3; no D gene can be assigned with confidence. The receptor comes from a man aged 60 to 75 with acute or convalescent COVID-19. Input material: peripheral blood. The CDR3 protein is CSVEADTGTDTQYF. The DNA reads TGCAGCGTTGAGGCCGACACTGGGACAGATACGCAGTATTTT.